The 2 T cell receptor beta chains listed next were all sequenced from one sample in a study of identical twins. TCRdb analysed the 5' RACE reads with MiXCR anew, one entry per CDR3 protein. The repertoire holds 1.5 million to 2 million distinct CDR3 sequences, around a third seen once, with about 0.27% in the top ten. The material sequenced was cord blood. The receptor source for this set is a newborn girl in good health.

This clonotype was seen a handful of times. This rearrangement joins TRBV4-1 to TRBJ2-1; D tentatively reads TRBD1 or TRBD2 (5 bases each). The V and J ends lost 3 bases and 4 bases respectively, with 16 bases between them. Per the germline V gene, CDR1 is MGHRA and CDR2 is YSYEKL. The CDR3 is 16 residues long. The CDR3: CASSHKGTVRYNEQFF. For the CDR3, the DNA is TGCGCCAGCAGCCATAAAGGGACGGTCAGATACAATGAGCAGTTCTTC.

This clonotype was counted between two and nine times. J is TRBJ1-5 and V is TRBV12-3 or TRBV12-4; possible D gene TRBD1, 6 bases. CDR3 size: 14 residues. Trimming removed 6 bases from V and 2 bases from J, with 11 bases in between. DNA for the CDR3: TGTGCCAGCAGAAAACAGGGCCGCAATCAGCCCCAGCATTTT. This codes for CASRKQGRNQPQHF.